This T cell receptor (beta chain) emerged from a study of T-cell reconstitution after alpha-beta-depleted transplantation in children listed by TCRdb under 2016. For the wider study: Using TCR repertoire profiling, the study quantitatively followed how T-cell immune reconstitution unfolded in children after TCRalphabeta/CD19-depleted allogeneic hematopoietic cell transplantation.

The treatment or condition label, as the study defines it: allogeneic hematopoietic cell transplantation with graft depleted of TCRalphabeta T cells and CD19 B cells. The children who served as transplant recipients had been given grafts of TCRalphabeta/CD19-depleted allogeneic hematopoietic cells. General study outcomes and caveats: About two months after transplant, the apparently early recovery of alphabetaT-cell counts reportedly depended on just several hundred clones that had expanded rapidly and came from non-depleted graft cells. In some patients, high TCRbeta diversity at day 60 was attributed to recipient T cells and intrathymic progenitors that had survived conditioning. The frequencies of hyperexpanded clones fell over the following months, and after one year, T-cell counts and TCRbeta diversity were mostly attributed to newly produced T cells.

A remark on this clonotype: Its binding antigen is unknown. No per-base quality is available; no much larger clone lies one base away.

Preparation of the library involved PCR. TCRdb shows the sequencer as Illumina HiSeq 2500. To normalize quantification of the TCRbeta repertoire, the TCR libraries were built with molecular barcoding that relied on unique molecular identifiers. TCRdb ran its own pipeline on the public reads, namely fastp trimming at Q25 and MiXCR clone calling, and kept in-frame beta chains. Merged by CDR3 protein, the rows form single entries marked with the most common genes and DNA. Across this sample there are about 900,000 distinct CDR3 sequences, with about 26% seen only once. Over 25% of the sample is taken by the ten largest. Relative to germline, V is missing 11 bases and J is missing 6 bases, with 4 bases of the junction outside any gene match. In the germline V gene, CDR1 corresponds to MNHEY and CDR2 to SVGEGT. The CDR3 holds 11 amino acids from the cysteine to the phenylalanine. Kept here is only the CDR3 DNA, which spans 33 bases and is read in frame from base 1.

The receptor comes from a boy under two years old who had a stem cell transplant for SCID, so the T cells may come from the graft donor. Sequenced here: PBMCs, mostly from graft donor cells, sampled 360 days after TCRalphabeta/CD19-depleted stem cell transplant. The V and J segments used are TRBV6-2 or TRBV6-3 and TRBJ1-2, with 9 bases aligning to TRBD1. The nucleotides are TGTGCCGGACGGACAGGGGATGGCTACACCTTC. Its translation reads: CAGRTGDGYTF.